Listed here are 15 T cell receptor beta chains from one sample, sequenced in a study of T-cell memory formation after mild COVID-19 (dated by TCRdb to about 2021). Preparation of the library involved 5' RACE. Sequencer: Illumina NovaSeq 6000. The raw public reads went through TCRdb reprocessing: fastp at Q25, MiXCR clone calling, in-frame beta chains kept. Duplicate CDR3 protein sequences are folded into a single record with the most common DNA and genes. Across this sample there are some 250,000 distinct CDR3 sequences, with around a tenth seen only once. The ten top clones hold around 23% of the sample. Sequences were obtained from PBMCs or a T cell subset sorted from them (not recorded which). The receptors come from a man between 18 and 35 years old who had mild COVID-19 (a few samples of this study predate the infection). The sample titles of this study are shuffled in the database, so cell type and time point are left out; the donor was told from shared clones.

V usage is TRBV20-1 and J usage is TRBJ1-5; 7 bases agree with TRBD1. The CDR3 is 15 amino acids. Per germline, CDR1 DFQATT and CDR2 SNEGSKA (reference sequence). J lost 6 bases, V lost 3 bases, and 11 bases had no gene match. In DNA form, the CDR3 reads TGCAGTGCTAGTCGACAGGGAGGCATCAGTCAGCCCCAGCATTTT. Translated: CSASRQGGISQPQHF.

This clonotype was seen a few times. The rearrangement links TRBV7-2 to TRBJ1-1; D is ambiguous. Trimming took off 0 bases at V and 7 bases at J, with 9 bases between the two ends. Germline CDR1 SGHTA, CDR2 FQGNSA. The CDR3 contains 13 residues. In nucleotides, the CDR3 is TGTGCCAGCAGCTTAGCGTTGGGGAGTGAAGCTTTCTTT. This codes for CASSLALGSEAFF.

This chain uses TRBV7-8 with TRBJ2-3; 9 nucleotides line up with TRBD2. The V and J ends lost 0 bases and 0 bases, in that order; junction bases with no gene match: 7. This CDR3 is built from 18 residues. CDR1 is SGHVS, CDR2 FQNEAQ, per germline. The CDR3, as DNA: TGTGCCAGCAGCTTAGCAGCGGGGGGCGGACTTAGCACAGATACGCAGTATTTT. Protein: CASSLAAGGGLSTDTQYF.

The sample holds a few counts of this clonotype. This rearrangement joins TRBV13 to TRBJ2-3, with D tentatively TRBD2 (5 bases). The CDR3 is 15 residues long. From germline, CDR1 is PRHDT and CDR2 FYEKMQ (reference sequence). Trimming removed 5 bases from V and 7 bases from J, with 19 bases in between. CDR3 nucleotides: TGTGCCAGCAGCCCTGAGACTCCGGGGAGATATACGCAGTATTTT. Residues: CASSPETPGRYTQYF. Based on the CDR3 plus reference TRBV13 and TRBJ2-3, the full variable domain is AAGVIQSPRHLIKEKRETATLKCYPIPRHDTVYWYQQGPGQDPQFLISFYEKMQSDKGSIPDRFSAQQFSDYHSELNMSSLELGDSALYFCASSPETPGRYTQYFGPGTRLTVL.

This clonotype appeared a few times. The rearrangement joins TRBV12-3 or TRBV12-4 to TRBJ2-1; no clear D. The CDR3 is 12 residues long. The V end lost 7 bases, the J end lost 8 bases, and 12 bases lay between the germline ends. The CDR3 region has the DNA TGTGCCAGCACCCCCGGCCATCATGAGCAGTTCTTC. Translating it yields CASTPGHHEQFF.

The rearrangement uses TRBV5-1 and TRBJ1-4; D call uncertain. The CDR3 extends over 14 amino acids. Germline CDR1 and CDR2: SGHRS and YFSETQ. Trimming took off 0 bases at V and 16 bases at J, with 19 bases between the two ends. CDR3 in DNA: TGCGCCAGCAGCTTGGAAGGTTTGCCTCGGAGGGCGTTTTTT. Protein: CASSLEGLPRRAFF.

This clonotype was recorded a few times. The rearrangement links TRBV19 to TRBJ2-5; TRBD2 matches at 7 bases. V dropped 7 bases and J dropped 2; count of bases not matched to a gene: 4. The germline V gene has CDR1 LNHDA and CDR2 SQIVND (reference sequence). This CDR3 contains 13 residues. The CDR3 spells CASNRGDQETQYF. CDR3 nucleotide sequence: TGTGCCAGTAACCGGGGGGATCAAGAGACCCAGTACTTC.

The chain carries TRBV28 and TRBJ2-2; the D gene is possibly TRBD2 (7 bases). With 4 bases removed from V and 2 bases from J, the gap between germline ends came to 11 bases. This CDR3 comprises 15 residues. Germline CDR1 and CDR2: MDHEN and SYDVKM. CDR3 coding DNA: TGTGCCAGCAGTTCCCCGGGGGGCAACACCGGGGAGCTGTTTTTT. This encodes CASSSPGGNTGELFF.

The chain links TRBV29-1 to TRBJ2-3, with 8 bases identical to TRBD1. Looked up from germline, CDR1 is SQVTM and CDR2 is ANQGSEA. Trimming took 8 bases from V and 1 from J; bases not matched to a gene: 14. The CDR3 extends over 16 amino acids. The CDR3, as DNA: TGCAGCTTCTCGGGCCACAGGGGGGTGGGCACAGATACGCAGTATTTT. Protein sequence: CSFSGHRGVGTDTQYF.

In this sample, this clonotype turned up a few times. The chain couples TRBV5-1 to TRBJ2-5; D assignment may be TRBD1 or TRBD2 (6 bases each). This CDR3 region has 14 residues. Germline-derived CDR1 and CDR2 are SGHRS and YFSETQ. V was pared by 7 bases and J by 5 bases, with 18 bases between. The CDR3, as DNA: TGCGCCAGCGGACAAAACAGGGCGGGGGAGACCCAGTACTTC. Protein sequence: CASGQNRAGETQYF.

The V gene is TRBV4-2, the J gene TRBJ2-3, with 7 bases identical to TRBD1. The V and J ends lost 4 bases and 4 bases, in that order; junction bases with no gene match: 5. Germline V CDR1 and CDR2: LGHNA, YNFKEQ. The CDR3 runs 14 residues. DNA for the CDR3: TGTGCCAGCAGCCGACAGGGCCGGGCAGATACGCAGTATTTT. Translation: CASSRQGRADTQYF.

This clonotype was found many times. The V call is TRBV30, the J call TRBJ1-1; the match to TRBD1 covers 7 bases. Germline values: CDR1 GTSNPN, CDR2 SVGIG (reference sequence). CDR3 length: 13 residues. Trimming at V came to 2 bases and at J to 5 bases, leaving 5 bases not matched to a gene. CDR3 nucleotide sequence: TGTGCCTGGAGTAAGGCCAGGGGGACTGAAGCTTTCTTT. Its translation is CAWSKARGTEAFF. The full variable domain, in which reference TRBV30 and TRBJ1-1 provide the parts outside the CDR3, is SQTIHQWPATLVQPVGSPLSLECTVEGTSNPNLYWYRQAAGRGLQLLFYSVGIGQISSEVPQNLSASRPQDRQFILSSKKLLLSDSGFYLCAWSKARGTEAFFGQGTRLTVV.

This clonotype has just a few counts. The chain combines TRBV12-3 or TRBV12-4 with TRBJ1-2; tentatively, D is TRBD1 (6 bases). Trimming took off 4 bases at V and 8 bases at J, with 14 bases between the two ends. The CDR3 contains 13 residues. The CDR3 sequence is CASSSGDRSGYTF. The CDR3 bases are TGTGCCAGCAGTTCGGGTGACAGGTCCGGCTACACCTTC.

This clonotype was detected a few times. V usage is TRBV6-6 and J usage is TRBJ2-3, with a possible D match to TRBD1 (6 bases). The CDR3 extends over 13 amino acids. V was clipped by 7 bases and J by 3 bases, with 11 bases between them. CDR1 MNHNY and CDR2 SVGAGI come from the germline V gene (reference sequence). CDR3 amino acids: CASNGQFTDTQYF. CDR3 coding DNA: TGTGCCAGCAACGGACAGTTTACAGATACGCAGTATTTT.

This clonotype has at least ten counts. The rearrangement links TRBV7-8 to TRBJ2-5; D perhaps matches TRBD1 (6 bases). Trimming removed 5 bases at V and 6 bases at J, with 13 bases between. The germline gives CDR1 SGHVS, CDR2 FQNEAQ. This CDR3 is 13 amino acids long. DNA for the CDR3: TGTGCCAGCAGCCTCAGGGACACAAAGACCCAGTACTTC. Its protein is CASSLRDTKTQYF. Combining the CDR3 with reference TRBV7-8 and TRBJ2-5 gives the whole variable domain GAGVSQSPRYKVAKRGQDVALRCDPISGHVSLFWYQQALGQGPEFLTYFQNEAQLDKSGLPSDRFFAERPEGSVSTLKIQRTQQEDSAVYLCASSLRDTKTQYFGPGTRLLVL.